These 2 T cell receptor beta chains were sequenced from one sample in a study of early T cells in non-severe SARS-CoV-2 infection. TCRdb used MiXCR to reprocess the 5' RACE reads, holding one entry per CDR3 protein. The table has 50,000 to 80,000 distinct CDR3 sequences, roughly 9% seen once; the top ten hold roughly 13%. The material sequenced was whole blood, taken at baseline. These receptors were collected from an adult who was a healthcare worker with PCR-confirmed SARS-CoV-2 infection or an uninfected control (not recorded which).

This clonotype was observed at least ten times. This rearrangement joins TRBV12-3 or TRBV12-4 to TRBJ1-2; D gene ambiguous. V dropped 1 base and J dropped 8 bases, with 11 bases sitting between them. The CDR3 is 13 residues long. Here the CDR3 reads CASSLGPPGGYTF. In nucleotides, the CDR3 is TGTGCCAGCAGTTTAGGGCCCCCCGGGGGCTACACCTTC.

The chain links TRBV7-2 to TRBJ2-2; 12 nucleotides match TRBD2. Germline CDR1 is SGHTA and CDR2 is FQGNSA. The ends lost 3 bases at V and 4 bases at J; junction bases unmatched: 12. The CDR3 is made up of 19 amino acids. CDR3 coding DNA: TGTGCCAGCAGCTTCGTAGCTAGCGGGAGGGCCTTGGGCACCGGGGAGCTGTTTTTT. Its protein product is CASSFVASGRALGTGELFF.